The 18 T cell receptor beta chains below come from one sample, sequenced in a study of T cell responses to AZD1222 COVID-19 vaccine. Here immunoSEQ multiplex PCR was the method, and the copy in TCRdb shows in-frame clones only, minus some. The data hold about 100,000 clones, with around 89% observed a single time. Sequencing was performed on peripheral blood, taken on day 0 of AZD1222 vaccination. The receptors stem from an adult in good health.

The chain carries TRBV19 and TRBJ2-2; D is possibly TRBD1 (6 bases). Trimming removed 7 bases from V and 5 bases from J, with 14 bases in between. The CDR3 has 14 residues. Germline V gives CDR1 LNHDA, CDR2 SQIVND (reference sequence). The CDR3 bases are TGTGCCAGTAAGGTAGTTGGACAGACCGGGGAGCTGTTTTTT. It translates to CASKVVGQTGELFF.

This clone appeared once. The V call is TRBV30, the J call TRBJ2-7, with D unresolved. The germline V gene has CDR1 GTSNPN and CDR2 SVGIG (reference sequence). The V end was cut by 5 bases, the J end by 2 bases, with 13 bases between. This CDR3 contains 13 residues. The CDR3 DNA sequence: TGTGCCTGGTCCCTCGGCGGTCCCTACGAGCAGTACTTC. Protein sequence: CAWSLGGPYEQYF.

This clone was observed a few times. This rearrangement joins TRBV6-5 to TRBJ2-1; 9 nucleotides match TRBD2. Germline V gene sequence: CDR1 MNHEY, CDR2 SVGAGI. The CDR3 sequence is 16 residues long. V gave up 0 bases and J gave up 2 bases; unmatched junction bases: 2. This chain's CDR3 is CASSYSAGGTYNEQFF. As DNA, the CDR3 is TGTGCCAGCAGTTACTCGGCGGGAGGGACCTACAATGAGCAGTTCTTC.

The chain is built from TRBV5-1 and TRBJ1-1; TRBD1 agrees at 7 bases. V lost 4 bases and J lost 0; bases outside the gene matches: 6. Germline CDR1 and CDR2: SGHRS and YFSETQ. This CDR3 is 15 amino acids long. The CDR3 loop is CASSPNTGVNTEAFF. In nucleotides, the CDR3 is TGCGCCAGCAGCCCAAATACAGGGGTGAACACTGAAGCTTTCTTT.

To note about this clone: Within the sample, other DNA sequences also encode this same CDR3. V gene TRBV28 combines with J gene TRBJ1-5; unclear D gene. Per the germline V gene, CDR1 is MDHEN and CDR2 is SYDVKM. CDR3 length equals 11 residues. V was cut by 6 bases and J by 5 bases, with 5 bases left in between. The DNA for the CDR3 is TGTGCCAGCAGCCGAGATCAGCCCCAGCATTTT. Protein sequence: CASSRDQPQHF.

The chain links TRBV6-2 or TRBV6-3 to TRBJ2-1, with D possibly being TRBD2 (6 bases). The CDR3 contains 13 residues. The V and J ends lost 2 bases and 7 bases respectively, with 9 bases between them. The germline V gene has CDR1 MNHEY and CDR2 SVGEGT. The CDR3 region has the DNA TGTGCCAGCAGTTACATAAGCGGGAATGAGCAGTTCTTC. Encoded protein: CASSYISGNEQFF.

The chain couples TRBV30 to TRBJ2-5, with 9 positions matching TRBD2. The CDR3 contains 15 residues. Germline trimming cut 0 bases from V and 5 bases from J; bases unmatched to any gene: 7. Germline-derived CDR1 and CDR2 are GTSNPN and SVGIG (reference sequence). The CDR3 loop reads CAWSVQAGGRETQYF. CDR3 nucleotide sequence: TGTGCCTGGAGTGTACAGGCGGGGGGGCGGGAGACCCAGTACTTC.

The chain couples TRBV7-8 to TRBJ1-2, with 10 bases lining up with TRBD1. The CDR3 covers 15 residues. CDR1 is SGHVS and CDR2 is FQNEAQ in the germline V gene. Trimming took 1 base from V and 8 from J; bases not matched to a gene: 7. CDR3 in amino acids: CASSLGTGGALGYTF. The CDR3 coding sequence is TGTGCCAGCAGCTTAGGGACAGGGGGGGCTCTAGGCTACACCTTC.

This chain connects TRBV2 to TRBJ1-2; tentatively, D is TRBD1 (6 bases). Trimming took 1 base from V and 8 from J, leaving 14 bases between them. Per germline, CDR1 SNHLY and CDR2 FYNNEI. This CDR3 contains 14 residues. CDR3 coding DNA: TGTGCCAGCAGTGAAGGGACAGCCCTCGTAGGCTACACCTTC. This translates into CASSEGTALVGYTF.

CDR3 sequence reads: CASSPAGVAGYNEQFF. The CDR3 nucleotides read TGTGCCAGCAGCCCCGCCGGCGTAGCGGGGTACAATGAGCAGTTCTTC. V and J are TRBV7-7 and TRBJ2-1, with TRBD2 matching over 8 bases. The CDR3 totals 16 residues. The V gene end was trimmed by 5 bases and the J gene end by 4 bases; junction bases not matched to a gene: 10. The germline V gene has CDR1 SSHAT and CDR2 FNYEAQ (reference sequence).

The V and J genes are TRBV11-2 and TRBJ2-1; D not resolved. The CDR3 contains 13 residues. V was clipped by 1 base and J by 4 bases, with 5 bases between them. In germline, CDR1 is SGHAT, CDR2 FQNNGV. CDR3 nucleotides: TGTGCCAGCAGCTTAGGCGGATACAATGAGCAGTTCTTC. It encodes CASSLGGYNEQFF.

In its sample, this clone was seen once. The rearrangement joins TRBV11-2 to TRBJ1-6, with no clear D. The ends were cut back, 1 base at V and 8 bases at J, with 12 bases in the middle. There are 15 residues in the CDR3. Germline V CDR1 and CDR2: SGHAT, FQNNGV. The CDR3 spells CASSLGRQKHSPLHF. In DNA form, the CDR3 reads TGTGCCAGCAGCTTAGGGCGGCAGAAGCATTCACCCCTCCACTTT.

The gene calls are TRBV3-1 (or the pseudogene TRBV3-2) and TRBJ2-7; tentatively, D is TRBD2 (5 bases). Deletions cut 2 bases from V and 2 bases from J, with 10 bases between. Germline V gene data show CDR1 as LGHDT and CDR2 as YNNKEL (reference sequence). The CDR3 length is 14 residues. The CDR3 coding sequence is TGTGCCAGCAGCCAAAGGTCGGGGACCTACGAGCAGTACTTC. Residues: CASSQRSGTYEQYF.

The V gene is TRBV28, the J gene TRBJ1-4; D possibly corresponds to TRBD1 (6 bases). Per the germline V gene, CDR1 is MDHEN and CDR2 is SYDVKM. CDR3 length: 11 residues. V was trimmed by 6 bases and J by 11 bases, leaving 10 bases between them. The CDR3, as DNA: TGTGCCAGCAGCTGGGGGGCGAAACTGTTTTTT. Its translation is CASSWGAKLFF.

The rearrangement links TRBV24-1 to TRBJ1-1; D is unclear. The CDR3 consists of 13 residues. Per germline, CDR1 KGHDR and CDR2 SFDVKD. Trimming stripped 1 base from V and 6 bases from J, with 8 bases between. CDR3 in DNA: TGTGCCACCAGTGATTTAGGTAGGCCTGAAGCTTTCTTT. This gives the protein CATSDLGRPEAFF.

V usage is TRBV28 and J usage is TRBJ2-7, with D hard to call. V lost 1 base and J lost 6, with 16 bases in between. Germline values: CDR1 MDHEN, CDR2 SYDVKM. The CDR3 consists of 15 residues. CDR3 amino acids: CASSLSSHRIGEQYF. The CDR3 nucleotides read TGTGCCAGCAGTTTATCGTCCCATCGAATCGGCGAGCAGTACTTC.

This clone was detected only a few times. The genes are TRBV6-2 or TRBV6-3 and TRBJ2-1; the D is unclear. Germline CDR1 and CDR2: MNHEY and SVGEGT. The CDR3 is 13 residues long. V was cut by 2 bases and J by 3 bases, with 5 bases left in between. DNA of the CDR3: TGTGCCAGCAGTTACATGCGCTACAATGAGCAGTTCTTC. This codes for CASSYMRYNEQFF.

The chain links TRBV6-5 to TRBJ2-7; D remains unclear. Trimming left V 6 bases short and J 6 bases short, with 18 bases between. The CDR3 length is 14 residues. Germline assignment: CDR1 MNHEY and CDR2 SVGAGI. The CDR3 nucleotides are TGTGCCAGCAGCCGAGAGGTAGAACAATCCGAGCAGTACTTC. Translation gives CASSREVEQSEQYF.